This T cell receptor (beta chain) is from a study of control samples from healthy donors and cancer patients. The table came from immunoSEQ multiplex PCR; TCRdb's copy has only in-frame clones and leaves some out. The table includes 75,000 to 95,000 clones, 70% to 85% detected once. V lost 6 bases and J lost 7, with 16 bases in between. The CDR3 loop spans 13 amino acids. This receptor was obtained from a man in his sixties or seventies with lung cancer. V and J are TRBV12-3 or TRBV12-4 and TRBJ2-7; D is undetermined. Sequencing input: PBMCs. The CDR3 is CASSSSPFSEQYF. CDR3 DNA: TGTGCCAGCAGCTCATCTCCCTTTAGTGAGCAGTACTTC.